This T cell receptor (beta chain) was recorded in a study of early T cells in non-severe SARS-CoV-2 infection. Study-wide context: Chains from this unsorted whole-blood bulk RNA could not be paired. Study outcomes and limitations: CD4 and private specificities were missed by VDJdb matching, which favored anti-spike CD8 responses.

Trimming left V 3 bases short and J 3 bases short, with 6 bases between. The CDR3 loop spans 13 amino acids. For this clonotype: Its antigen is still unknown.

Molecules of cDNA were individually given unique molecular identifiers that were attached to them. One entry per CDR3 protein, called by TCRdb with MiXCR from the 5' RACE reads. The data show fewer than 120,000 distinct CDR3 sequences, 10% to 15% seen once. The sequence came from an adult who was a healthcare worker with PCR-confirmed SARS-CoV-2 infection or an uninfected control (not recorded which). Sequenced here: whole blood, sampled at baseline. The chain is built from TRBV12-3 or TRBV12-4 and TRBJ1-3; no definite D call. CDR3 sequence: CASSLTVGNTIYF. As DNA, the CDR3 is TGTGCCAGCAGTTTGACGGTTGGAAACACCATATATTTT.